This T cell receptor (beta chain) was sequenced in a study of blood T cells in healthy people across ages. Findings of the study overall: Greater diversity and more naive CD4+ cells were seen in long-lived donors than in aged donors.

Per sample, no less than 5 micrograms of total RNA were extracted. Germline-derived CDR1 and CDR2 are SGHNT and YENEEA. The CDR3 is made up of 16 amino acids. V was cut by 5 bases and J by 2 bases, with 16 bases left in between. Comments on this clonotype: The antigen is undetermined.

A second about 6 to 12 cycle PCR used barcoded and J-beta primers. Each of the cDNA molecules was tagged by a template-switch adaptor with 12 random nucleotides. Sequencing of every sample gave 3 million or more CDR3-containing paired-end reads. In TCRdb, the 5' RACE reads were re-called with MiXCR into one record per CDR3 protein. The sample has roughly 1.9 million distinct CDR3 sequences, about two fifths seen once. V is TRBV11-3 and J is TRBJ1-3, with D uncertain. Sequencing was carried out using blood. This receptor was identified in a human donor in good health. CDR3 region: CASSTIGRGPGNTIYF. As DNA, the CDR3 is TGTGCCAGCAGCACCATCGGACGAGGACCTGGAAACACCATATATTTT.